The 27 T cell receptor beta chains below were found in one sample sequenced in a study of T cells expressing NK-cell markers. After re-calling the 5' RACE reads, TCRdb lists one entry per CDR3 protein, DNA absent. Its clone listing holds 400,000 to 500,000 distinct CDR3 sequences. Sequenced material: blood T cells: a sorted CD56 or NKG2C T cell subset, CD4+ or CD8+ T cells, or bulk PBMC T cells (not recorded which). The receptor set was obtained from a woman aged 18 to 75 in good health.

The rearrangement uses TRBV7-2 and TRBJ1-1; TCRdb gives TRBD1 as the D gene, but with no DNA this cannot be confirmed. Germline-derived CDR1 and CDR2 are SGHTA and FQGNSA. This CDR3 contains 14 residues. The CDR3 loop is CASSKTGGETEAFF. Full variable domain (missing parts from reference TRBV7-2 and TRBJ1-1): GAGVSQSPSNKVTEKGKDVELRCDPISGHTALYWYRQSLGQGLEFLIYFQGNSAPDKSGLPSDRFSAERTGGSVSTLTIQRTQQEDSAVYLCASSKTGGETEAFFGQGTRLTVV.

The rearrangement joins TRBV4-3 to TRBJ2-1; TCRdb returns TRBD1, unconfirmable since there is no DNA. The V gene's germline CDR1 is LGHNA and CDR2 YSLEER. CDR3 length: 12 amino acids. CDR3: CASSRMGGEQFF.

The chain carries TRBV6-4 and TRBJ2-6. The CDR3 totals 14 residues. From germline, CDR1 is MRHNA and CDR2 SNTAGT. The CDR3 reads CASSDSAGANVLTF.

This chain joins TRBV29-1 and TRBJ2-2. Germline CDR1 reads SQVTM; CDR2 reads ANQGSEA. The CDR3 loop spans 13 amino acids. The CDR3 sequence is CSVSEWNTGELFF.

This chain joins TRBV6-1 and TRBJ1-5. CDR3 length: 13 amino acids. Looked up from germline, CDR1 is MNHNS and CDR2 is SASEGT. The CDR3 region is CASSEAENQPQHF.

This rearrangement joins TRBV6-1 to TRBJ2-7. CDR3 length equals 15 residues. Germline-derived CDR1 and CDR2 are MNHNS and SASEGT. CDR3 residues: CASSEARKGSYEQYF.

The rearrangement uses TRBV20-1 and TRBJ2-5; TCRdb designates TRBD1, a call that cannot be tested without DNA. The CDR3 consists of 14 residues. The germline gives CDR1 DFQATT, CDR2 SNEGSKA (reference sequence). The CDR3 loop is CSARDRGSIGTQYF.

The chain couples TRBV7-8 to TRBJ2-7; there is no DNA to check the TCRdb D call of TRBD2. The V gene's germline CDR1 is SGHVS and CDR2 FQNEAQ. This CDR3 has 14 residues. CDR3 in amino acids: CASSISPPDYEQYF.

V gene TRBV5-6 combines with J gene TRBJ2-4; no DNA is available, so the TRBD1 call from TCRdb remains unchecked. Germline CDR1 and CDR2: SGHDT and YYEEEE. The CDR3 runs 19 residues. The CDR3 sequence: CASRRGQGKWVSGKNIQYF. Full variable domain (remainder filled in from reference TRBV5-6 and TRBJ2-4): DAGVTQSPTHLIKTRGQQVTLRCSPKSGHDTVSWYQQALGQGPQFIFQYYEEEERQRGNFPDRFSGHQFPNYSSELNVNALLLGDSALYLCASRRGQGKWVSGKNIQYFGAGTRLSVL.

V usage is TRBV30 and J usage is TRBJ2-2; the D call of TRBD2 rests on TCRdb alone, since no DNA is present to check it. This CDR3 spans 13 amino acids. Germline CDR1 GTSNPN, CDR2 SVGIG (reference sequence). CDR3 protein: CAWIRSGTGELFF.

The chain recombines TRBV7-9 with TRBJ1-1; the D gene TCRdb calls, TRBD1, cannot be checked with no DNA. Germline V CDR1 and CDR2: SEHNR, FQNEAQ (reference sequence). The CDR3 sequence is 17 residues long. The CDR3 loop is CASSPWGHVVGNTEAFF. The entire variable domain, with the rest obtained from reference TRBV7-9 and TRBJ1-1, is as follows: DTGVSQNPRHKITKRGQNVTFRCDPISEHNRLYWYRQTLGQGPEFLTYFQNEAQLEKSRLLSDRFSAERPKGSFSTLEIQRTEQGDSAMYLCASSPWGHVVGNTEAFFGQGTRLTVV.

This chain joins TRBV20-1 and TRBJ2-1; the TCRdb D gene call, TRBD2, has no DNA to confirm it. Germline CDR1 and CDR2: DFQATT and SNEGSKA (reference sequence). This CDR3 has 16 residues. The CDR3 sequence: CSASTLAGLSYNEQFF.

CDR3 sequence reads: CASSLDEAGELFF. This chain joins TRBV5-1 and TRBJ2-2. The CDR3 runs 13 residues. CDR1 and CDR2 from the germline V gene are SGHRS and YFSETQ.

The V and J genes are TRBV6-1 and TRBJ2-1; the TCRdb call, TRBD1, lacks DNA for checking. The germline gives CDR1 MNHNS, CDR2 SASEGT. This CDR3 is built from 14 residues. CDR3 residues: CASTPRGHSSEQFF.

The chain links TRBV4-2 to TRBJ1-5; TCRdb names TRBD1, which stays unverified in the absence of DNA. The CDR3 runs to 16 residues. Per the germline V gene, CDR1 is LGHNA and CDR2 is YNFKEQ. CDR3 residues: CASSQDGQGVGQPQHF.

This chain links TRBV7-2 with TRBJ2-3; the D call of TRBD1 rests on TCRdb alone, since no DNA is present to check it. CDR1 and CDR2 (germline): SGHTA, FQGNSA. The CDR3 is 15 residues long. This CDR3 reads CASSDRGWGTDTQYF.

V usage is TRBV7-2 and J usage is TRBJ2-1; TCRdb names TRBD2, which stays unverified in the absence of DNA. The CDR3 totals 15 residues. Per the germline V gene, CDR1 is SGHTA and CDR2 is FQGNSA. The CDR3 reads CASSSTSGRYNEQFF.

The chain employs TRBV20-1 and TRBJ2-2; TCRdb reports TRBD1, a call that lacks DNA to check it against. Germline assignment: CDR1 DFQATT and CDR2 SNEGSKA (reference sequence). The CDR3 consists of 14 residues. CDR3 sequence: CSAPRQVGTGELFF.

This CDR3 is CASSSRDSSIMNTEAFF. The chain couples TRBV7-8 to TRBJ1-1; TCRdb returns TRBD1, unconfirmable since there is no DNA. Germline loops: CDR1 SGHVS, CDR2 FQNEAQ. This CDR3 spans 17 amino acids.

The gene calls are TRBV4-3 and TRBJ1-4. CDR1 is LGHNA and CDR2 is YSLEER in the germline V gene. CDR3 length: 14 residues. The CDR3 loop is CASSQTSQVKVLFF.

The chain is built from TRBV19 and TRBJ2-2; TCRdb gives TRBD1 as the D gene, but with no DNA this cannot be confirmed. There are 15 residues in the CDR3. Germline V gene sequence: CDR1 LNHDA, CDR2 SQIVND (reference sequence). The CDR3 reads CASSIGGPNTGELFF.

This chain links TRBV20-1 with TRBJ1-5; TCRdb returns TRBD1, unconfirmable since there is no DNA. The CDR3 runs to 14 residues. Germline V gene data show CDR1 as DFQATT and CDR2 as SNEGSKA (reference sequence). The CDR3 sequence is CSAREDRGGQPQHF.

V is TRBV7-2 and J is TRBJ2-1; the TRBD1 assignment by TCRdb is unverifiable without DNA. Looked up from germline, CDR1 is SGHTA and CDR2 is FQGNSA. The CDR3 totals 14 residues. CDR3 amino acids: CASSILQGAGEQFF.

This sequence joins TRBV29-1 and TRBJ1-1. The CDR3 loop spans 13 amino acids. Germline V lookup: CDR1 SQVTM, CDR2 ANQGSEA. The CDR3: CSAGGRERAEAFF.

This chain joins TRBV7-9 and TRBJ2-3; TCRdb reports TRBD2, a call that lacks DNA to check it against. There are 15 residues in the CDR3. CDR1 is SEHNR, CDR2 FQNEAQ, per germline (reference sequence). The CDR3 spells CASSLAPGLGYTQYF.

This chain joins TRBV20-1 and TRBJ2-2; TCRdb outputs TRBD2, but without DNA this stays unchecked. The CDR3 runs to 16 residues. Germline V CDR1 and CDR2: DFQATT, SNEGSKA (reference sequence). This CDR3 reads CSASRDSLGDTGELFF.

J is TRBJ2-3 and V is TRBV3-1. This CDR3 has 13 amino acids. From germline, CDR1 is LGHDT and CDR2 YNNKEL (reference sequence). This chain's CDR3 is CASSPQGVDTQYF.